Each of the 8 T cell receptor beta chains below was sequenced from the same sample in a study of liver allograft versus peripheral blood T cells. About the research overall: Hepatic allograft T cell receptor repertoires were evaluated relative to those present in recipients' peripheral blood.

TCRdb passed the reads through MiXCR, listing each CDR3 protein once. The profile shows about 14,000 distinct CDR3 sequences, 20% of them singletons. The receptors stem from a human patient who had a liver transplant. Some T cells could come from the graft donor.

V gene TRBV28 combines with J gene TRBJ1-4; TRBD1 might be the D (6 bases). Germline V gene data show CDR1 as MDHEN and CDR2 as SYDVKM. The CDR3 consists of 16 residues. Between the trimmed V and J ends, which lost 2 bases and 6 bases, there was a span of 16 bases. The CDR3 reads CASSLSLGQIYEKLFF. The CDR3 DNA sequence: TGTGCCAGCAGTTTAAGTCTCGGACAGATATATGAAAAACTGTTTTTT. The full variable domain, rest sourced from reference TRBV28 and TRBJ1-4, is DVKVTQSSRYLVKRTGEKVFLECVQDMDHENMFWYRQDPGLGLRLIYFSYDVKMKEKGDIPEGYSVSREKKERFSLILESASTNQTSMYLCASSLSLGQIYEKLFFGSGTQLSVL.

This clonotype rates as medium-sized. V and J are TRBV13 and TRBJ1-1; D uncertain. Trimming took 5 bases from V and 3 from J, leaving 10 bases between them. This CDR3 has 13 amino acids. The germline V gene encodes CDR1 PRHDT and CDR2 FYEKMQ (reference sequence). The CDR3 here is CASSLSRDTEAFF. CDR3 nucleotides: TGTGCCAGCAGCCTGTCGAGGGACACTGAAGCTTTCTTT.

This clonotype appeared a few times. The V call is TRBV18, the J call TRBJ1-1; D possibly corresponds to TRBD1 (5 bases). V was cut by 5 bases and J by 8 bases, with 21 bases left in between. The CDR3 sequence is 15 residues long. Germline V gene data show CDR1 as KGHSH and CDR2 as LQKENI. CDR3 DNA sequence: TGTGCCAGCTCATCGAGGGGCGGGTCGTTAGTCGAAGCTTTCTTT. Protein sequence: CASSSRGGSLVEAFF.

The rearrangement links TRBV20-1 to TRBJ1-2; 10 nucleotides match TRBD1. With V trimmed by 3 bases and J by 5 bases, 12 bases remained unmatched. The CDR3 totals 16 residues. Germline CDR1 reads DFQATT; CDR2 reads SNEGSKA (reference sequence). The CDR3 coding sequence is TGCAGTGCTAGGCGGGACAGGGGCCTGTTGGGTTATGGCTACACCTTC. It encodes CSARRDRGLLGYGYTF.

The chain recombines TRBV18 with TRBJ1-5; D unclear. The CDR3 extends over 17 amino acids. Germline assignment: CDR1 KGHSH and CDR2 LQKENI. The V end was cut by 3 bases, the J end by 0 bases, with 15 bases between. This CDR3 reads CASSPTSTLFSNQPQHF. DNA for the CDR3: TGTGCCAGCTCACCGACATCGACCCTTTTTAGCAATCAGCCCCAGCATTTT.

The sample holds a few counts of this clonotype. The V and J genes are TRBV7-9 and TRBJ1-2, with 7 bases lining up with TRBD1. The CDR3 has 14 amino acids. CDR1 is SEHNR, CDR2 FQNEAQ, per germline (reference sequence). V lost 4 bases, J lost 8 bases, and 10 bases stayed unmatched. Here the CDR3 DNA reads TGTGCCAGCAGCTCCCTCGGAGGGGGCCAAGGCTACACCTTC. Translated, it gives CASSSLGGGQGYTF.

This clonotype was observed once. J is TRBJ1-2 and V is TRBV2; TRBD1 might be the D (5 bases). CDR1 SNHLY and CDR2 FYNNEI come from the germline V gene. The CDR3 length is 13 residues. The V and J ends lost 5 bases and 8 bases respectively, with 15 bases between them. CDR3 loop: CASSLGGERGYTF. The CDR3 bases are TGTGCCAGCAGTTTGGGGGGTGAGAGAGGCTACACCTTC.

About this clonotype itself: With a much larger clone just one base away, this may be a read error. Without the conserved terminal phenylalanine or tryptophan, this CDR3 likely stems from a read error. Written as DNA, the CDR3 is TGTGCCAGCAGCTTATCTCCGGGTGCGAACACCGGGGAGCTGTTTCTT. Translating it yields CASSLSPGANTGELFL. This chain connects TRBV7-2 to TRBJ2-2, with D uncertain. V was cut by 2 bases and J by 0 bases, with 10 bases left in between. Per germline, CDR1 SGHTA and CDR2 FQGNSA. CDR3 length: 16 amino acids.